This TCR beta chain was profiled in a study of T cells after yellow fever vaccination. The wider study: The authors prepared low-cell-number fractions using SMART-Seq v4 Ultra Low Input. Study outcomes and limitations: Although the secondary response was weaker, it peaked faster, at day 5 versus 15. Repertoires sorted by FACS could include abundant clonotypes that are contaminants from the bulk population.

For TCR, cDNA came from 5'RACE template switching, which added a universal primer site and UMIs. TCRdb re-called the 5' RACE reads through MiXCR, storing one row per CDR3 protein. The sample holds about 580,000 distinct CDR3 sequences, roughly a sixth seen once. V trimming: 5 bases; J trimming: 1 base; junction bases outside the gene matches: 1. Germline V gives CDR1 DFQATT, CDR2 SNEGSKA (reference sequence). The length of the CDR3 is 12 residues. This clonotype came up a few times. Its specificity is unknown. V is TRBV20-1 and J is TRBJ2-7, with 8 bases identical to TRBD1. The clonotype was recovered from a man aged 18 to 29 who received the YFV17D yellow fever vaccine. The material sequenced was PBMCs, taken less than 6 days after the first yellow fever vaccination. This CDR3 reads CSAGQGSYEQYF. In nucleotides, the CDR3 is TGCAGTGCTGGACAGGGTTCCTACGAGCAGTACTTC.